These 22 T cell receptor beta chains originate from one sample sequenced in a study of T cell repertoires in cytomegalovirus infection. In TCRdb, the reads were re-called with MiXCR into one record per CDR3 protein. The sample records 250,000 to 300,000 distinct CDR3 sequences, about a sixth being singletons. Specimen: CD8+ T cells from PBMCs. Receptors were obtained from a human donor in good health (CMV status not recorded). Some clones in this sample may be carry-over from other donors' samples.

The rearrangement uses TRBV3-1 and TRBJ1-1, with D possibly matching TRBD1 (5 bases). Per germline, CDR1 LGHDT and CDR2 YNNKEL (reference sequence). The CDR3 contains 15 residues. The ends were cut back, 0 bases at V and 0 bases at J, with 8 bases in the middle. CDR3 bases: TGTGCCAGCAGCCAAGATGAGGGGATGAACACTGAAGCTTTCTTT. Translated, it gives CASSQDEGMNTEAFF.

This clonotype has a count of ten or more. The chain couples TRBV7-6 to TRBJ1-2; 11 bases agree with TRBD1. Germline V CDR1 and CDR2: SGHVS, FNYEAQ. The CDR3 contains 13 residues. V was clipped by 3 bases and J by 11 bases; unmatched bases: 5. CDR3 protein: CASSFGQGAEYTF. The CDR3 DNA follows: TGTGCCAGCAGCTTCGGACAGGGGGCAGAGTACACCTTC.

This clonotype was recorded many times. V gene TRBV12-3 or TRBV12-4 combines with J gene TRBJ2-1; 7 nucleotides match TRBD2. CDR3 length equals 16 residues. Losses at the gene ends were 5 bases for V and 0 bases for J; bases not matched to a gene: 7. CDR3 region: CASSGERGSSYNEQFF. The CDR3, as DNA: TGTGCCAGCAGTGGGGAGCGGGGAAGCTCCTACAATGAGCAGTTCTTC.

V gene TRBV28 combines with J gene TRBJ1-4; perhaps TRBD1 as D (5 bases). The CDR3 extends over 15 amino acids. Germline-derived CDR1 and CDR2 are MDHEN and SYDVKM. Trimming removed 5 bases at V and 5 bases at J, with 15 bases between. The CDR3 DNA is TGTGCCAGCAGTCTCTCCGGGACGGACAATGAAAAACTGTTTTTT. Translated: CASSLSGTDNEKLFF.

This clonotype turned up a few times. The chain has TRBV20-1 and TRBJ1-2; D remains unclear. The V end was cut by 0 bases, the J end by 4 bases, with 9 bases between. Germline-derived CDR1 and CDR2 are DFQATT and SNEGSKA (reference sequence). The CDR3 is 13 residues long. CDR3 in amino acids: CSAREAASYGYTF. The CDR3 nucleotides read TGCAGTGCTAGAGAAGCAGCCTCCTATGGCTACACCTTC.

There are a few counts of this clonotype. CDR3 bases: TGCGCCAGCAGTCCGTTGACAGGCACCGGGGAGCTGTTTTTT. It is translated as CASSPLTGTGELFF. V is TRBV23-1 and J is TRBJ2-2; D perhaps matches TRBD1 (6 bases). TRBV23-1 is noted as an ORF with a role that remains uncertain. Trimming took off 4 bases at V and 4 bases at J, with 10 bases between the two ends. The CDR3 is 14 amino acids.

This clonotype was detected ten times or more. V usage is TRBV7-9 and J usage is TRBJ2-1, with TRBD2 identical over 7 bases. The CDR3 is 16 amino acids. Losses at the gene ends were 5 bases for V and 3 bases for J; bases not matched to a gene: 10. Germline V lookup: CDR1 SEHNR, CDR2 FQNEAQ (reference sequence). CDR3 bases: TGTGCCAGCAGCCCAAGCGGCGGGACTAACTACAATGAGCAGTTCTTC. Amino acid sequence: CASSPSGGTNYNEQFF.

V gene TRBV7-9 combines with J gene TRBJ2-2, with D perhaps matching TRBD2 (6 bases). Germline values: CDR1 SEHNR, CDR2 FQNEAQ (reference sequence). Trimming shortened V by 3 bases and J by 0 bases, and 11 bases separated the two germline ends. The CDR3 runs 16 residues. The CDR3 bases are TGTGCCAGCAGCTTTATTGGCGGGGCGAACACCGGGGAGCTGTTTTTT. It codes for CASSFIGGANTGELFF.

The gene calls are TRBV28 and TRBJ2-2, with D hard to call. Germline assignment: CDR1 MDHEN and CDR2 SYDVKM. Trimming left V 3 bases short and J 6 bases short, with 5 bases between. The CDR3 sequence is 12 residues long. The CDR3 loop reads CASSLMSGELFF. In DNA form, the CDR3 reads TGTGCCAGCAGTTTGATGTCCGGGGAGCTGTTTTTT.

This clonotype was seen many times. The rearrangement links TRBV7-2 to TRBJ2-5; D is undetermined. The CDR3 length is 12 residues. CDR1 is SGHTA, CDR2 FQGNSA, per germline. V lost 5 bases to trimming and J lost 4 bases, with 8 bases between them. CDR3 nucleotides: TGTGCCAGCAGCCAAATTTCAGAGACCCAGTACTTC. This sequence encodes CASSQISETQYF.

This clonotype was recorded at least ten times. The chain is built from TRBV28 and TRBJ1-4, with D maybe TRBD1 (6 bases). Germline CDR1 reads MDHEN; CDR2 reads SYDVKM. The length of the CDR3 is 14 residues. Trimming cost V 4 bases and J 10 bases, with 16 bases left between them. CDR3 protein: CASSSGAEPGKLFF. In DNA form, the CDR3 reads TGTGCCAGCAGTTCGGGGGCTGAGCCTGGAAAACTGTTTTTT.

This clonotype was detected a few times. This chain connects TRBV6-1 to TRBJ1-2; 9 bases fit TRBD1. Germline CDR1 reads MNHNS; CDR2 reads SASEGT. After removal of 3 bases from V and 5 bases from J, the junction contained 13 bases not matched to a gene. This CDR3 comprises 17 residues. CDR3 region: CASSDLTGGASQYGYTF. The CDR3 region has the DNA TGTGCCAGCAGTGACCTTACAGGGGGCGCGTCTCAGTATGGCTACACCTTC.

This clonotype has ten or more counts. The chain combines TRBV19 with TRBJ2-1; D call uncertain. CDR3 length: 12 amino acids. V was shortened by 10 bases and J by 4 bases, with 11 bases between the two germline ends. The germline CDR1 and CDR2 sequences are LNHDA and SQIVND (reference sequence). CDR3 coding DNA: TGTGCCACCCAAGGGTCATACAATGAGCAGTTCTTC. Protein sequence: CATQGSYNEQFF.

This chain links TRBV5-1 with TRBJ1-2; D gene unclear. Between the trimmed V and J ends, which lost 1 base and 8 bases, there was a span of 18 bases. The CDR3 has 15 residues. Germline V gene data show CDR1 as SGHRS and CDR2 as YFSETQ. The CDR3 sequence is CASSLSNSLGYGYTF. CDR3 in DNA: TGCGCCAGCAGCTTGAGTAACAGCCTGGGGTACGGCTACACCTTC.

There are many counts of this clonotype. The chain has TRBV4-1 and TRBJ1-5; the D gene is possibly TRBD1 (5 bases). The V end was cut by 1 base, the J end by 7 bases, with 14 bases between. The V gene's germline CDR1 is MGHRA and CDR2 YSYEKL. The CDR3 runs to 15 residues. The CDR3 DNA is TGCGCCAGCAGCCAAGTAGGCGAGGGGAACCAGCCCCAGCATTTT. This encodes CASSQVGEGNQPQHF.

This clonotype has just a few counts. The chain recombines TRBV28 with TRBJ2-5; 7 nucleotides line up with TRBD1. J lost 5 bases, V lost 0 bases, and 12 bases had no gene match. There are 17 residues in the CDR3. Germline-derived CDR1 and CDR2 are MDHEN and SYDVKM. The chain's CDR3 is CASSLWGQGQEAETQYF. The CDR3 DNA follows: TGTGCCAGCAGTTTATGGGGACAAGGACAGGAGGCCGAGACCCAGTACTTC.

The sample holds many counts of this clonotype. J is TRBJ2-7 and V is TRBV7-9, with unresolved D. The CDR3 length is 12 residues. The V and J ends lost 2 bases and 6 bases respectively, with 8 bases between them. Per the germline V gene, CDR1 is SEHNR and CDR2 is FQNEAQ (reference sequence). CDR3 amino acids: CASSLTRLEQYF. The CDR3 DNA reads TGTGCCAGCAGCTTAACCAGGCTCGAGCAGTACTTC. The whole variable domain, filled in from reference TRBV7-9 and TRBJ2-7, reads DTGVSQNPRHKITKRGQNVTFRCDPISEHNRLYWYRQTLGQGPEFLTYFQNEAQLEKSRLLSDRFSAERPKGSFSTLEIQRTEQGDSAMYLCASSLTRLEQYFGPGTRLTVT.

This clonotype was observed a handful of times. The chain is built from TRBV27 and TRBJ2-7; the match to TRBD2 covers 8 bases. Trimming took 5 bases from V and 2 from J; bases not matched to a gene: 8. Per the germline V gene, CDR1 is MNHEY and CDR2 is SMNVEV (reference sequence). The CDR3 loop spans 15 amino acids. CDR3 in amino acids: CASSLYTGGAYEQYF. In nucleotides, the CDR3 is TGTGCCAGCAGTCTGTATACCGGGGGGGCCTACGAGCAGTACTTC.

This clonotype was counted only a few times. The chain couples TRBV6-2 or TRBV6-3 to TRBJ1-2; D possibly corresponds to TRBD1 (5 bases). Germline CDR1 reads MNHEY; CDR2 reads SVGEGT. V lost 0 bases, J lost 4 bases, and 9 bases lay in between. The CDR3 has 14 amino acids. The CDR3, as DNA: TGTGCCAGCAGTTACTCGGGGCAGACCTATGGCTACACCTTC. This gives the protein CASSYSGQTYGYTF.

This clonotype has ten or more counts. V gene TRBV28 combines with J gene TRBJ1-5; D gene uncertain. Per germline, CDR1 MDHEN and CDR2 SYDVKM. The CDR3 sequence is 12 residues long. V lost 7 bases and J lost 7, with 11 bases in between. The CDR3 reads CASTRVRQPQHF. The CDR3 nucleotides are TGTGCCAGCACCCGGGTACGACAGCCCCAGCATTTT.

This clonotype was seen more than once but under ten times. The genes are TRBV28 and TRBJ1-2; D call uncertain. Between the trimmed V and J ends, which lost 1 base and 2 bases, there was a span of 17 bases. From germline, CDR1 is MDHEN and CDR2 SYDVKM. CDR3 length: 17 residues. The CDR3 DNA reads TGTGCCAGCAGTTTATACCCCGGTACGGGGAGGAACTATGGCTACACCTTC. Translating it yields CASSLYPGTGRNYGYTF.

Only a few counts were recorded for this clonotype. V and J are TRBV7-6 and TRBJ2-3; D not resolved. Germline-derived CDR1 and CDR2 are SGHVS and FNYEAQ. V dropped 3 bases and J dropped 5 bases, with 21 bases sitting between them. This CDR3 contains 17 residues. The CDR3 loop reads CASSFRSPAGFEDTQYF. In nucleotides, the CDR3 is TGTGCCAGCAGCTTTAGGTCGCCAGCTGGCTTTGAAGATACGCAGTATTTT.